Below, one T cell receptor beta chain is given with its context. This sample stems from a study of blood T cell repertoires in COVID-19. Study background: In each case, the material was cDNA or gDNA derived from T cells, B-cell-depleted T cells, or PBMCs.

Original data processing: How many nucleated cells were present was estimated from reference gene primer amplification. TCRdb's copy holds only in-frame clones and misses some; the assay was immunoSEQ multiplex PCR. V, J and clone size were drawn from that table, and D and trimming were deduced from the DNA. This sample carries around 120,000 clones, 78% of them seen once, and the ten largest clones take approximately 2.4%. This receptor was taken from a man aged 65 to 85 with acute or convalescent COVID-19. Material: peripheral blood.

In DNA, the CDR3 is TGTGCCAGCAGCCAAGACATTTACAATGAGCAGTTCTTC. Translated: CASSQDIYNEQFF. The chain couples TRBV5-5 to TRBJ2-1; D call uncertain. From germline, CDR1 is SGHKS and CDR2 YYEKEE (reference sequence). Between the trimmed V and J ends, which lost 4 bases and 4 bases, there was a span of 9 bases. The CDR3 totals 13 residues.